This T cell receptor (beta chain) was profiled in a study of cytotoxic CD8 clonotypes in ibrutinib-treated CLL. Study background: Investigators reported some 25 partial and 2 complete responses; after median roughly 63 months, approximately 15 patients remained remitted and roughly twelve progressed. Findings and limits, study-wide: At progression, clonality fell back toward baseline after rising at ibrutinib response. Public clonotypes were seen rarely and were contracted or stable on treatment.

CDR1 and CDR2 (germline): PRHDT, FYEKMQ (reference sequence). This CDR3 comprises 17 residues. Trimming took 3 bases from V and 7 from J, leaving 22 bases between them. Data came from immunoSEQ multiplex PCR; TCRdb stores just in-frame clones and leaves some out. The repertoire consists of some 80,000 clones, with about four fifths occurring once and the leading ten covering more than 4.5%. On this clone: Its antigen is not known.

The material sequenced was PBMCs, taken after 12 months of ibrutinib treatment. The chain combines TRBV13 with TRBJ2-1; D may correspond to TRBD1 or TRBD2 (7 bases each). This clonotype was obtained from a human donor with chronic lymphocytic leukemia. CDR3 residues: CASSLAWAGGEKNEQFF. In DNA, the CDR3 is TGTGCCAGCAGCTTGGCGTGGGCAGGGGGGGAAAAGAATGAGCAGTTCTTC.